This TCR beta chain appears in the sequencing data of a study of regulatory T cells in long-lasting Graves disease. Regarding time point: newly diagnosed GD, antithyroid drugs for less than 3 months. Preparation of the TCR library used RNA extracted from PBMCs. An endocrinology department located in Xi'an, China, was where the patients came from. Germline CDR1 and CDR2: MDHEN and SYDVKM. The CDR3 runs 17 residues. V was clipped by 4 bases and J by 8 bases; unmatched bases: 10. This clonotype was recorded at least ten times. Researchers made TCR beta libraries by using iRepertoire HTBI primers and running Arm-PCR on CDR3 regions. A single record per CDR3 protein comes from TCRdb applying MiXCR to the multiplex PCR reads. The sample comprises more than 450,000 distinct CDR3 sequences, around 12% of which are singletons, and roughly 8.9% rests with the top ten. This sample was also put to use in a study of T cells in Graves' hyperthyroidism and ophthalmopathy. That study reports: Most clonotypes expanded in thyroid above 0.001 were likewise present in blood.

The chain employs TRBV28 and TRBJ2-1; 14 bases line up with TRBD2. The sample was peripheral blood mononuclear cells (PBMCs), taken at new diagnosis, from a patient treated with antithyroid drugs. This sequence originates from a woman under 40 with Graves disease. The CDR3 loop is CASSSGTSGRAVDEQFF. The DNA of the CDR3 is TGTGCCAGCAGTTCGGGGACTAGCGGGAGAGCGGTCGATGAGCAGTTCTTC.